Sequencing of this TCR beta chain was carried out in a study of T cells after yellow fever vaccination. The overall study: Preparation of fractions with low cell numbers was performed using SMART-Seq v4 Ultra Low Input. Findings of the study overall: When the response was secondary, it was weaker but reached its peak faster, day 5 versus 15. At around 95% for CD4 and about 88% for CD8, most primary-vaccination clones showed up again after the booster.

This clonotype came up a few times. The antigen is unknown. Making TCR cDNA involved 5'RACE template switching, which added UMIs and a universal primer site. Via MiXCR, TCRdb re-called the 5' RACE reads, giving one row per CDR3 protein. This sample has 250,000 to 300,000 distinct CDR3 sequences, with roughly 4.8% found just once. J gave up 6 bases and V 5 bases, and 7 bases lay outside the gene matches. The CDR3 spans 14 residues. The material sequenced was CD4+ T cells sorted from PBMCs, taken on the day of the yellow fever booster vaccination. This chain joins TRBV12-3 or TRBV12-4 and TRBJ2-3; 8 bases fit TRBD2. The receptor's source is a man aged 18 to 30 who received the YFV17D yellow fever vaccine. The CDR3 region is CASSQRGGLDTQYF. In DNA form, the CDR3 reads TGTGCCAGCAGTCAACGGGGGGGTCTGGATACGCAGTATTTT.